This T cell receptor (beta chain) was found in a study of cytomegalovirus exposure and HLA in healthy donors. Germline V lookup: CDR1 SEHNR, CDR2 FQNEAQ (reference sequence). This CDR3 is built from 15 residues. J lost 5 bases, V lost 1 base, and 6 bases had no gene match. PCR amplification relied on 60 Vbeta primers (plus 13 Jbeta primers). Only in-frame clones appear in the TCRdb table, and some are missing; sequencing was by immunoSEQ multiplex PCR. The sample spans around 150,000 clones; the ten largest clones claim about 1.2%. The sequenced material came from PBMCs. The TCR was taken from a woman aged 55 to 70 in good health and CMV-seronegative. This chain links TRBV7-9 with TRBJ2-5, with 8 positions matching TRBD1. This CDR3 reads CASSLVQGAGETQYF. CDR3 bases: TGTGCCAGCAGCTTAGTTCAGGGGGCTGGGGAGACCCAGTACTTC. Filled out from reference TRBV7-9 and TRBJ2-5, the complete variable domain reads DTGVSQNPRHKITKRGQNVTFRCDPISEHNRLYWYRQTLGQGPEFLTYFQNEAQLEKSRLLSDRFSAERPKGSFSTLEIQRTEQGDSAMYLCASSLVQGAGETQYFGPGTRLLVL.